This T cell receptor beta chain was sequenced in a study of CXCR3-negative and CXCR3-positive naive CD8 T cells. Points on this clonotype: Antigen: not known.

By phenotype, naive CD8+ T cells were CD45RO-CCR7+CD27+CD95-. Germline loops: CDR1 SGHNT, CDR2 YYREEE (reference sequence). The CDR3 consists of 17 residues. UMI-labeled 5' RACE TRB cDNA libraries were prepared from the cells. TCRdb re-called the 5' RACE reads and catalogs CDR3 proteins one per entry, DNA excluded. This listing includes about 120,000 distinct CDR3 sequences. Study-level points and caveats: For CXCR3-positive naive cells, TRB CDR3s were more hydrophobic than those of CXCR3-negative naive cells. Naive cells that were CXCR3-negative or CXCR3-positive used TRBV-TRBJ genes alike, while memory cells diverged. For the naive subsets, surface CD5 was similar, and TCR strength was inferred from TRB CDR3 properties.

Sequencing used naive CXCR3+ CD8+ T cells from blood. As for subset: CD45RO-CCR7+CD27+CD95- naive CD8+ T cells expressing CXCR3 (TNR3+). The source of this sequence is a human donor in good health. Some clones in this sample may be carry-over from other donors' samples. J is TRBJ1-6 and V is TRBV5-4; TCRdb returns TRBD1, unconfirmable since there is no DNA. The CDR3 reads CASSFKRMDPGDSPLHF.